This record concerns one T cell receptor (beta chain) sequence. Germline V gene data show CDR1 as SGHDT and CDR2 as YYEEEE. The CDR3 totals 14 residues. The ends were cut back, 0 bases at V and 2 bases at J, with 9 bases in the middle. Researchers took blood at baseline, on cycle 4 day 1, and on cycle 7 day 1. Profiling relied on immunoSEQ multiplex PCR, and the TCRdb table lists in-frame clones only, not all of them. Of 63,000 or so clones listed, about 89% are singletons. The data are from a study of OX40 agonist ivuxolimab in advanced cancers. This chain connects TRBV5-6 to TRBJ2-7; D is ambiguous. The TCR originated in an adult with an advanced solid tumor such as melanoma, head and neck, liver or kidney cancer. Sample: CD4+ or CD8+ T cells sorted from blood, taken in a trial of the OX40 agonist ivuxolimab. The CDR3 here is CASSLGLQTYEQYF. The CDR3 DNA is TGTGCCAGCAGCTTGGGACTTCAAACCTACGAGCAGTACTTC.